This TCR beta chain was retrieved from a study of blood T cells in healthy people across ages. Study details: The template switching approach captured approximately one barcoded beta molecule for every two T cells. General study findings and limits: CMV status of donors was unknown, possibly confounding expanded clonotype changes. In older individuals, TCR beta diversity per million T cells was lower, falling roughly linearly with age.

CDR3 length: 13 residues. The use of a sample-barcoded 5' primer and a J-beta primer mix characterized a second PCR of about 7 to 12 cycles. MiXCR, run by TCRdb on the 5' RACE reads, gives a single entry per CDR3 protein. The repertoire includes roughly 790,000 distinct CDR3 sequences, more than 40% of them detected once, and 20% to 25% sits in the top ten. In this sample, this clonotype turned up a few times. Its matching antigen is unknown. The sequencing sample was made of blood. The TCR originated in a woman aged 55-70 years in good health. The V call is TRBV21-1, the J call TRBJ1-1. TRBV21-1 is recorded as a pseudogene. This chain's CDR3 is CASSRGCGTEAFF. The CDR3 nucleotides read TGTGCCAGTAGCAGGGGTTGTGGCACTGAAGCTTTCTTT.